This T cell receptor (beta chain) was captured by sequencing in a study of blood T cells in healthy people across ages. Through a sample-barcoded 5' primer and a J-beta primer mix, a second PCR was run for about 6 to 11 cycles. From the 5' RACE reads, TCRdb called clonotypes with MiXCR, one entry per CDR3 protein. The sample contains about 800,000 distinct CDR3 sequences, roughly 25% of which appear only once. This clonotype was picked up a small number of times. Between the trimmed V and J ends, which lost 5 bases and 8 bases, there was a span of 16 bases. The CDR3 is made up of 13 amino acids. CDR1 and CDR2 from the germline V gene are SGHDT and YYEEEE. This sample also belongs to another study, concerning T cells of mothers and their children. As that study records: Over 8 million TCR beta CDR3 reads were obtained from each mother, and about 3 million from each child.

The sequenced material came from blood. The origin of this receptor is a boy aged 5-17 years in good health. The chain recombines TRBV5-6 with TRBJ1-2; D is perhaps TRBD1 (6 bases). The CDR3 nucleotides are TGTGCCAGCAGAGAAACAGGGTCGGGCGGCTACACCTTC. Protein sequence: CASRETGSGGYTF.